Below, 14 T cell receptor beta chains from the same sample are listed, as sequenced in a study of blood T cell repertoires in COVID-19. The assay was immunoSEQ multiplex PCR, and TCRdb's table has in-frame clones only and misses some. The table lists some 48,000 clones, more than 75% of them singletons, with approximately 14% in the top ten. Material for sequencing was peripheral blood. Receptors were obtained from a human donor with acute or convalescent COVID-19. The donor label of this sample is uncertain.

The chain couples TRBV3-1 (or the pseudogene TRBV3-2) to TRBJ2-2; D not resolved. Trimming left V 4 bases short and J 1 base short, with 13 bases between. The CDR3 contains 16 residues. The germline gives CDR1 LGHDT, CDR2 YNNKEL (reference sequence). The CDR3 protein is CASSLWAVGNTGELFF. The CDR3 bases are TGTGCCAGCAGCCTCTGGGCCGTGGGGAACACCGGGGAGCTGTTTTTT.

J is TRBJ1-2 and V is TRBV7-2; 8 bases are a match to TRBD1. V trimming: 1 base; J trimming: 3 bases; junction bases outside the gene matches: 4. Germline assignment: CDR1 SGHTA and CDR2 FQGNSA. The CDR3 spans 15 residues. This chain's CDR3 is CASSLVSTGDYGYTF. The DNA for the CDR3 is TGTGCCAGCAGCTTAGTATCGACAGGGGACTATGGCTACACCTTC. Full variable domain (remainder filled in from reference TRBV7-2 and TRBJ1-2): GAGVSQSPSNKVTEKGKDVELRCDPISGHTALYWYRQSLGQGLEFLIYFQGNSAPDKSGLPSDRFSAERTGGSVSTLTIQRTQQEDSAVYLCASSLVSTGDYGYTFGSGTRLTVV.

The chain couples TRBV30 to TRBJ2-5, with D maybe TRBD2 (6 bases). The germline V gene encodes CDR1 GTSNPN and CDR2 SVGIG (reference sequence). Trimming took off 2 bases at V and 7 bases at J, with 17 bases between the two ends. The CDR3 length is 14 residues. CDR3 bases: TGTGCCTGGAGTCAATGGGACTCCCACGGGACCCAGTACTTC. Its protein product is CAWSQWDSHGTQYF.

The V call is TRBV4-2, the J call TRBJ2-5, with 10 bases aligning to TRBD1. Germline loops: CDR1 LGHNA, CDR2 YNFKEQ. V was clipped by 6 bases and J by 5 bases; unmatched bases: 12. This CDR3 is 16 amino acids long. DNA of the CDR3: TGTGCCAGCAGTCCCTCCGGGACAGGGGAATTCGAGACCCAGTACTTC. This gives the protein CASSPSGTGEFETQYF.

A remark on this clone: This may stem from a read error, because a much larger clone lies one nucleotide away. The chain uses TRBV21-1 and TRBJ1-6; the table names TRBD1, a call not compared with the DNA. TRBV21-1 is assigned pseudogene status. The CDR3 sequence is 15 residues long. The CDR3 protein is CASSPRTGGNSPLHF. The CDR3 DNA reads TGTGCCAGCAGCCCGCGGACAGGGGGAAATTCACCCCTCCACTTT.

The chain uses TRBV6-5 and TRBJ2-1, with TRBD2 as a possible D gene (7 bases). The CDR3 has 15 residues. Trimming took off 7 bases at V and 3 bases at J, with 16 bases between the two ends. CDR1 and CDR2 (germline): MNHEY, SVGAGI. DNA for the CDR3: TGTGCCAGCAAAGGAGGGGGGGGCAACTACAATGAGCAGTTCTTC. It codes for CASKGGGGNYNEQFF.

The rearrangement links TRBV6-2 or TRBV6-3 to TRBJ2-1; TRBD2 is a possible D gene (6 bases). The CDR3 has 17 residues. V lost 5 bases and J lost 5, with 22 bases in between. Germline CDR1 MNHEY, CDR2 SVGEGT. The CDR3 DNA is TGTGCCAGCAGTCGCCCTCTCTGGGGGACTGGAAACAATGAGCAGTTCTTC. Translation: CASSRPLWGTGNNEQFF.

This chain uses TRBV5-1 with TRBJ1-4, with TRBD1 matching 7 bases. Germline trimming cut 4 bases from V and 3 bases from J; bases unmatched to any gene: 6. CDR3 length: 15 amino acids. Germline CDR1 is SGHRS and CDR2 is YFSETQ. CDR3 DNA sequence: TGCGCCAGCAGCCCCCAGGGGGAGGCTAATGAAAAACTGTTTTTT. Protein: CASSPQGEANEKLFF. Together with reference TRBV5-1 and TRBJ1-4, the CDR3 gives the full variable domain: KAGVTQTPRYLIKTRGQQVTLSCSPISGHRSVSWYQQTPGQGLQFLFEYFSETQRNKGNFPGRFSGRQFSNSRSEMNVSTLELGDSALYLCASSPQGEANEKLFFGSGTQLSVL.

This rearrangement joins TRBV5-1 to TRBJ2-2; the match to TRBD1 covers 10 bases. J gave up 5 bases and V 5 bases, and 6 bases lay outside the gene matches. Germline values: CDR1 SGHRS, CDR2 YFSETQ. The CDR3 contains 15 residues. In DNA, the CDR3 is TGCGCCAGCAGTCGGGACAGGGGAAGTACCGGGGAGCTGTTTTTT. Its protein is CASSRDRGSTGELFF.

This clone was counted between two and nine times. This sequence joins TRBV6-6 and TRBJ1-4; 9 positions match TRBD1. CDR3 length equals 15 residues. Germline V gene lookup returns CDR1 MNHNY and CDR2 SVGAGI (reference sequence). Trimming at V came to 6 bases and at J to 4 bases, leaving 6 bases not matched to a gene. The CDR3 sequence is CASRPTGGVNEKLFF. DNA for the CDR3: TGTGCCAGCAGGCCAACAGGGGGCGTTAATGAAAAACTGTTTTTT.

The chain has TRBV19 and TRBJ2-7; weak D call: TRBD2 (5 bases). Per the germline V gene, CDR1 is LNHDA and CDR2 is SQIVND (reference sequence). Trimming cost V 5 bases and J 6 bases, with 14 bases left between them. This CDR3 comprises 13 residues. CDR3 protein: CASSPRGSREQYF. The DNA for the CDR3 is TGTGCCAGTAGTCCCCGGGGTAGCCGCGAGCAGTACTTC.

V and J are TRBV27 and TRBJ2-2, with D perhaps matching TRBD1 (6 bases). Trimming pared 5 bases from V and 4 bases from J, leaving 11 bases between. The CDR3 consists of 14 residues. The germline V gene has CDR1 MNHEY and CDR2 SMNVEV (reference sequence). CDR3 DNA sequence: TGTGCCAGCAGTAAAAGAGGGGGCACCGGGGAGCTGTTTTTT. Translation gives CASSKRGGTGELFF.

CDR3: CASHRTSGAIQETQYF. The CDR3 coding sequence is TGCGCCAGCCACAGGACTAGCGGAGCTATTCAAGAGACCCAGTACTTC. The chain links TRBV5-1 to TRBJ2-5, with TRBD2 identical over 10 bases. The germline V gene encodes CDR1 SGHRS and CDR2 YFSETQ. This CDR3 contains 16 residues. Germline trimming cut 7 bases from V and 2 bases from J; bases unmatched to any gene: 11.

This chain's CDR3 is CASSQGQGTDTQYF. DNA for the CDR3: TGTGCCAGCAGCCAGGGACAGGGGACAGATACGCAGTATTTT. V gene TRBV7-9 combines with J gene TRBJ2-3, with TRBD1 matching over 10 bases. The CDR3 covers 14 residues. J lost 3 bases, V lost 5 bases, and 2 bases had no gene match. The germline CDR1 and CDR2 sequences are SEHNR and FQNEAQ (reference sequence).